One and the same sample provided the 31 T cell receptor beta chains below, sequenced in a study of cytomegalovirus exposure and HLA in healthy donors. With 60 Vbeta and 13 Jbeta primers, the PCR was carried out. The method was immunoSEQ multiplex PCR; TCRdb's version includes in-frame clones alone and lacks a portion of them. This table holds some 150,000 clones, about 82% found once. The sequenced sample consisted of PBMCs. The receptors were sampled from a woman under 30 in good health and CMV-seronegative.

The genes are TRBV28 and TRBJ1-2; a weak D match, TRBD1 (5 bases). This CDR3 contains 15 residues. The ends were cut back, 5 bases at V and 5 bases at J, with 18 bases in the middle. CDR1 and CDR2 (germline): MDHEN, SYDVKM. CDR3 in amino acids: CASSGGRQKHYGYTF. DNA for the CDR3: TGTGCCAGCAGTGGGGGGAGGCAGAAACATTATGGCTACACCTTC.

The rearrangement links TRBV7-9 to TRBJ2-7; D might be TRBD1 (6 bases). Germline V gene lookup returns CDR1 SEHNR and CDR2 FQNEAQ (reference sequence). The CDR3 runs to 13 residues. V lost 6 bases to trimming and J lost 5 bases, with 14 bases between them. CDR3 protein: CASRGQGRNEQYF. The CDR3 region has the DNA TGTGCCAGCAGAGGGCAGGGGAGAAACGAGCAGTACTTC.

CDR3 DNA sequence: TGCGCCAGCAGCTCGGGATGGACTAGCGGTTTTTCTATCTCCTACAATGAGCAGTTCTTC. Its translation: CASSSGWTSGFSISYNEQFF. The V gene is TRBV5-1, the J gene TRBJ2-1; 10 bases are a match to TRBD2. V was clipped by 3 bases and J by 0 bases; unmatched bases: 15. The V gene's germline CDR1 is SGHRS and CDR2 YFSETQ. CDR3 length: 20 residues.

This chain links TRBV19 with TRBJ2-7, with TRBD2 identical over 12 bases. This CDR3 region has 16 residues. The ends lost 5 bases at V and 3 bases at J; junction bases unmatched: 8. The germline gives CDR1 LNHDA, CDR2 SQIVND (reference sequence). CDR3 DNA: TGTGCCAGTAGTTCGAAAACTAGCGGGAGGTTCTACGAGCAGTACTTC. This gives the protein CASSSKTSGRFYEQYF.

The gene calls are TRBV5-1 and TRBJ2-1; possible D gene TRBD1, 6 bases. Trimming removed 0 bases from V and 2 bases from J, with 12 bases in between. This CDR3 comprises 16 residues. The V gene's germline CDR1 is SGHRS and CDR2 YFSETQ. The CDR3 sequence is CASSLAGTPTYNEQFF. DNA for the CDR3: TGCGCCAGCAGCTTGGCCGGGACACCGACCTACAATGAGCAGTTCTTC.

Turning to this clone: The junction departs from the called germline gene at one end, perhaps through a read error. As DNA, the CDR3 is TGTGCCAGTAGTATAGGGACTCTCGTCCCGAACACCGGGGGGCTGTTTTTT. Its protein is CASSIGTLVPNTGGLFF. The chain carries TRBV19 and TRBJ2-2, with D maybe TRBD2 (6 bases). The CDR3 is 17 residues long. The germline V gene encodes CDR1 LNHDA and CDR2 SQIVND (reference sequence). The full variable domain, its missing parts supplied by reference TRBV19 and TRBJ2-2, is DGGITQSPKYLFRKEGQNVTLSCEQNLNHDAMYWYRQDPGQGLRLIYYSQIVNDFQKGDIAEGYSVSREKKESFPLTVTSAQKNPTAFYLCASSIGTLVPNTGGLFFGEGSRLTVL.

V usage is TRBV6-1 and J usage is TRBJ2-1; D is uncertain. Deletions cut 7 bases from V and 0 bases from J, with 7 bases between. The CDR3 is 13 residues long. Germline V gives CDR1 MNHNS, CDR2 SASEGT. CDR3 amino acids: CASTRYSYNEQFF. CDR3 DNA sequence: TGTGCCAGCACCCGCTACTCCTACAATGAGCAGTTCTTC.

The chain joins TRBV19 to TRBJ2-1; TRBD1 aligns across 7 bases. V shed 10 bases, J shed 9 bases, and the junction held 6 bases outside the gene matches. Germline-derived CDR1 and CDR2 are LNHDA and SQIVND (reference sequence). CDR3 length: 11 residues. DNA for the CDR3: TGTGCCACTATGCCAGGGGGTGAGCAGTTCTTC. Amino acids: CATMPGGEQFF. Full variable domain (missing parts from reference TRBV19 and TRBJ2-1): DGGITQSPKYLFRKEGQNVTLSCEQNLNHDAMYWYRQDPGQGLRLIYYSQIVNDFQKGDIAEGYSVSREKKESFPLTVTSAQKNPTAFYLCATMPGGEQFFGPGTRLTVL.

The J gene is TRBJ2-1, the V gene TRBV2; no clear D. This CDR3 has 11 residues. V was trimmed by 5 bases and J by 4 bases, leaving 3 bases between them. Germline CDR1 and CDR2: SNHLY and FYNNEI. For the CDR3, the DNA is TGTGCCAGCAGTCCTTACAATGAGCAGTTCTTC. Its protein is CASSPYNEQFF. Combining the CDR3 with reference TRBV2 and TRBJ2-1 gives the whole variable domain EPEVTQTPSHQVTQMGQEVILRCVPISNHLYFYWYRQILGQKVEFLVSFYNNEISEKSEIFDDQFSVERPDGSNFTLKIRSTKLEDSAMYFCASSPYNEQFFGPGTRLTVL.

V usage is TRBV5-4 and J usage is TRBJ2-5, with D tentatively TRBD1 (6 bases). From germline, CDR1 is SGHNT and CDR2 YYREEE (reference sequence). The CDR3 covers 17 residues. V lost 0 bases and J lost 4, with 19 bases in between. CDR3 bases: TGTGCCAGCAGCTTGGGGTCGGGCCAGGGGAGCAGAGAGACCCAGTACTTC. It codes for CASSLGSGQGSRETQYF.

This rearrangement joins TRBV10-3 to TRBJ2-7; 8 nucleotides agree with TRBD1. Losses at the gene ends were 3 bases for V and 2 bases for J; bases not matched to a gene: 6. CDR3 length: 15 amino acids. The germline gives CDR1 ENHRY, CDR2 SYGVKD. Here the CDR3 reads CAISDPGQETYEQYF. CDR3 nucleotide sequence: TGTGCCATCAGTGACCCGGGACAGGAAACCTACGAGCAGTACTTC.

The chain employs TRBV7-8 and TRBJ2-3, with D perhaps matching TRBD1 (5 bases). Trimming shortened V by 0 bases and J by 4 bases, and 5 bases separated the two germline ends. This CDR3 region has 13 residues. Germline CDR1 SGHVS, CDR2 FQNEAQ. The CDR3 DNA reads as TGTGCCAGCAGCTTAGCGGGGCCAGATACGCAGTATTTT. This gives the protein CASSLAGPDTQYF.

As to this clone: One end of the junction fails to match germline, which may point to a read error. The V call is TRBV7-9, the J call TRBJ1-2; 7 nucleotides agree with TRBD1. Germline V CDR1 and CDR2: SEHNR, FQNEAQ (reference sequence). The CDR3 totals 16 residues. CDR3 in amino acids: CSSSFPPDRDPMHYTF. In DNA form, the CDR3 reads TGTTCCAGCAGCTTCCCCCCCGACAGGGACCCTATGCACTACACCTTC.

The chain links TRBV10-3 to TRBJ1-6; possibly TRBD1 for D (5 bases). The CDR3 extends over 15 amino acids. The germline V gene encodes CDR1 ENHRY and CDR2 SYGVKD. The germline V and J ends were trimmed by 0 bases and 10 bases, with 13 bases remaining between them. CDR3 in amino acids: CAISESEGSGSPLHF. CDR3 bases: TGTGCCATCAGTGAGTCGGAGGGGTCGGGCTCACCCCTCCACTTT.

The chain couples TRBV6-1 to TRBJ2-6, with no clear D. Looked up from germline, CDR1 is MNHNS and CDR2 is SASEGT. V gave up 2 bases and J gave up 2 bases, with 7 bases separating them. CDR3 length: 15 residues. CDR3 nucleotide sequence: TGTGCCAGCAGTGAATTACAGACTGGGGCCAACGTCCTGACTTTC. The encoded protein is CASSELQTGANVLTF.

This clone was counted a single time. CDR3 in amino acids: CASHSTGAAYNEQFF. The DNA of the CDR3 is TGTGCCAGCCATTCGACGGGAGCGGCCTACAATGAGCAGTTCTTC. The chain carries TRBV11-3 and TRBJ2-1, with a weak D call TRBD2 (6 bases). This CDR3 spans 15 amino acids. V was clipped by 8 bases and J by 2 bases, with 16 bases between them. Per germline, CDR1 SGHNT and CDR2 YENEEA.

There are a few counts of this clone. This chain connects TRBV2 to TRBJ2-3; TRBD1 might be the D (5 bases). Per germline, CDR1 SNHLY and CDR2 FYNNEI. This CDR3 is 15 amino acids long. V lost 4 bases and J 2 bases, leaving 13 bases between the germline ends. This chain's CDR3 is CASSGTGFPTDTQYF. CDR3 in DNA: TGTGCCAGCAGTGGCACAGGTTTCCCCACAGATACGCAGTATTTT.

The rearrangement uses TRBV5-1 and TRBJ2-2; the D is unclear. The V gene lost 7 bases and the J gene lost 1 base, with 14 bases spanning the gap. Germline CDR1 SGHRS, CDR2 YFSETQ. The CDR3 has 15 residues. CDR3 sequence: CASLPGSENTGELFF. The CDR3 bases are TGCGCCAGCCTCCCGGGTTCCGAGAACACCGGGGAGCTGTTTTTT.

The CDR3 nucleotides read TGTGCCAGTAGTACTATCCGCGAGGGAGTAGGTGAGCAGTACTTC. Its protein product is CASSTIREGVGEQYF. This chain connects TRBV19 to TRBJ2-7, with D possibly being TRBD2 (5 bases). Germline values: CDR1 LNHDA, CDR2 SQIVND (reference sequence). The CDR3 has 15 amino acids. Trimming left V 4 bases short and J 7 bases short, with 20 bases between.

This chain uses TRBV27 with TRBJ1-2; D might be TRBD1 (5 bases). The CDR3 totals 16 residues. The germline CDR1 and CDR2 sequences are MNHEY and SMNVEV (reference sequence). With 6 bases removed from V and 6 bases from J, the gap between germline ends came to 23 bases. The CDR3 nucleotides read TGTGCCAGCAGACGATCGAGGACGGGGCGGGGCGATGGCTACACCTTC. Translation gives CASRRSRTGRGDGYTF.

This clone was found once. The chain couples TRBV28 to TRBJ1-5, with 11 bases identical to TRBD1. The CDR3 has 18 amino acids. CDR1 and CDR2 (germline): MDHEN, SYDVKM. Germline trimming cut 6 bases from V and 2 bases from J; bases unmatched to any gene: 12. This CDR3 reads CASSQPGQGGLGNQPQHF. The CDR3 DNA is TGTGCCAGCAGCCAGCCGGGACAGGGGGGTTTGGGCAATCAGCCCCAGCATTTT.

The chain employs TRBV28 and TRBJ1-2; 8 nucleotides line up with TRBD1. The germline V gene encodes CDR1 MDHEN and CDR2 SYDVKM. The CDR3 loop spans 19 amino acids. V shed 2 bases and J 1 base; nucleotides not matched to a gene: 15. The CDR3 sequence is CASSLGGETGAQGNYGYTF. Written as DNA, the CDR3 is TGTGCCAGCAGTTTAGGGGGAGAGACAGGGGCTCAGGGTAACTATGGCTACACCTTC.

V usage is TRBV28 and J usage is TRBJ2-7; TRBD1 might be the D (6 bases). Trimming left V 6 bases short and J 6 bases short, with 12 bases between. The CDR3 is 12 amino acids. Germline CDR1 reads MDHEN; CDR2 reads SYDVKM. The CDR3 spells CASSLDRFEQYF. The DNA for the CDR3 is TGTGCCAGCAGCCTAGACAGGTTCGAGCAGTACTTC.

This chain uses TRBV6-1 with TRBJ1-5, with D possibly TRBD1 on 6 matching bases. Trimming removed 7 bases from V and 5 bases from J, with 12 bases in between. The CDR3 sequence is 13 residues long. Germline V gene sequence: CDR1 MNHNS, CDR2 SASEGT. CDR3 in DNA: TGTGCCAGCAATACACAGGGAGATCAGCCCCAGCATTTT. Translation gives CASNTQGDQPQHF.

The chain combines TRBV5-1 with TRBJ2-2, with D perhaps TRBD2 (5 bases). Trimming cost V 7 bases and J 2 bases, with 12 bases left between them. Germline V CDR1 and CDR2: SGHRS, YFSETQ. The CDR3 consists of 14 residues. This CDR3 reads CASSPGRNTGELFF. The DNA of the CDR3 is TGCGCCAGCTCGCCGGGGAGAAACACCGGGGAGCTGTTTTTT. The variable domain in full, with the rest retrieved from reference TRBV5-1 and TRBJ2-2, is KAGVTQTPRYLIKTRGQQVTLSCSPISGHRSVSWYQQTPGQGLQFLFEYFSETQRNKGNFPGRFSGRQFSNSRSEMNVSTLELGDSALYLCASSPGRNTGELFFGEGSRLTVL.

The chain links TRBV30 to TRBJ1-5, with a tentative D call TRBD1 (5 bases). Germline V gene data show CDR1 as GTSNPN and CDR2 as SVGIG (reference sequence). Between the trimmed V and J ends, which lost 4 bases and 0 bases, there was a span of 10 bases. This CDR3 has 14 amino acids. CDR3 nucleotide sequence: TGTGCCTGGAAGACAGTACCTAGCAATCAGCCCCAGCATTTT. Protein: CAWKTVPSNQPQHF.

This clone was picked up one time. The chain couples TRBV7-9 to TRBJ2-7; TRBD1 might be the D (6 bases). Trimming removed 1 base from V and 4 bases from J, with 11 bases in between. CDR3 length: 14 amino acids. The germline V gene has CDR1 SEHNR and CDR2 FQNEAQ (reference sequence). The CDR3 DNA sequence: TGTGCCAGCAGCTTAGGGGGGCTAGCTTACGAGCAGTACTTC. Its protein is CASSLGGLAYEQYF.

This clone was found once. The V gene is TRBV11-3, the J gene TRBJ2-1; 8 nucleotides align to TRBD1. CDR3 length equals 16 residues. V shed 5 bases, J shed 0 bases, and the junction held 6 bases outside the gene matches. Germline lookup yields CDR1 SGHNT and CDR2 YENEEA. The DNA of the CDR3 is TGTGCCAGCAGCGAACAGGGGGAGAGCTCCTACAATGAGCAGTTCTTC. It is translated as CASSEQGESSYNEQFF. Looking up the rest from reference TRBV11-3 and TRBJ2-1 gives the full variable domain: EAGVVQSPRYKIIEKKQPVAFWCNPISGHNTLYWYLQNLGQGPELLIRYENEEAVDDSQLPKDRFSAERLKGVDSTLKIQPAELGDSAVYLCASSEQGESSYNEQFFGPGTRLTVL.

The chain joins TRBV18 to TRBJ2-7; tentative D call: TRBD1 (6 bases). The CDR3 covers 15 residues. Germline CDR1 KGHSH, CDR2 LQKENI. Trimming left V 3 bases short and J 9 bases short, with 21 bases between. CDR3 sequence (DNA): TGTGCCAGCTCACCGACCGGGACAAGCTACCTTGGGCAGTACTTC. Protein: CASSPTGTSYLGQYF.

This clone has a handful of counts. The chain couples TRBV10-3 to TRBJ1-2; TRBD1 matches at 7 bases. This CDR3 has 12 residues. Unmatched junction bases numbered 4, after V lost 10 bases and J lost 2 bases. In germline, CDR1 is ENHRY, CDR2 SYGVKD. CDR3 in amino acids: CATVGGNYGYTF. The CDR3 DNA is TGTGCCACCGTAGGGGGCAACTATGGCTACACCTTC.

In its sample, this clone was seen once. A junction end diverges from the germline sequence, so it may reflect a read error. The chain employs TRBV7-9 and TRBJ2-7; 8 nucleotides match TRBD2. CDR1 and CDR2 (germline): SEHNR, FQNEAQ (reference sequence). The CDR3 loop spans 14 amino acids. The CDR3 nucleotides are TGTTCCAGCAGTCATGGACTAGCCGAAGACGAGCAGTACTTC. This translates into CSSSHGLAEDEQYF.